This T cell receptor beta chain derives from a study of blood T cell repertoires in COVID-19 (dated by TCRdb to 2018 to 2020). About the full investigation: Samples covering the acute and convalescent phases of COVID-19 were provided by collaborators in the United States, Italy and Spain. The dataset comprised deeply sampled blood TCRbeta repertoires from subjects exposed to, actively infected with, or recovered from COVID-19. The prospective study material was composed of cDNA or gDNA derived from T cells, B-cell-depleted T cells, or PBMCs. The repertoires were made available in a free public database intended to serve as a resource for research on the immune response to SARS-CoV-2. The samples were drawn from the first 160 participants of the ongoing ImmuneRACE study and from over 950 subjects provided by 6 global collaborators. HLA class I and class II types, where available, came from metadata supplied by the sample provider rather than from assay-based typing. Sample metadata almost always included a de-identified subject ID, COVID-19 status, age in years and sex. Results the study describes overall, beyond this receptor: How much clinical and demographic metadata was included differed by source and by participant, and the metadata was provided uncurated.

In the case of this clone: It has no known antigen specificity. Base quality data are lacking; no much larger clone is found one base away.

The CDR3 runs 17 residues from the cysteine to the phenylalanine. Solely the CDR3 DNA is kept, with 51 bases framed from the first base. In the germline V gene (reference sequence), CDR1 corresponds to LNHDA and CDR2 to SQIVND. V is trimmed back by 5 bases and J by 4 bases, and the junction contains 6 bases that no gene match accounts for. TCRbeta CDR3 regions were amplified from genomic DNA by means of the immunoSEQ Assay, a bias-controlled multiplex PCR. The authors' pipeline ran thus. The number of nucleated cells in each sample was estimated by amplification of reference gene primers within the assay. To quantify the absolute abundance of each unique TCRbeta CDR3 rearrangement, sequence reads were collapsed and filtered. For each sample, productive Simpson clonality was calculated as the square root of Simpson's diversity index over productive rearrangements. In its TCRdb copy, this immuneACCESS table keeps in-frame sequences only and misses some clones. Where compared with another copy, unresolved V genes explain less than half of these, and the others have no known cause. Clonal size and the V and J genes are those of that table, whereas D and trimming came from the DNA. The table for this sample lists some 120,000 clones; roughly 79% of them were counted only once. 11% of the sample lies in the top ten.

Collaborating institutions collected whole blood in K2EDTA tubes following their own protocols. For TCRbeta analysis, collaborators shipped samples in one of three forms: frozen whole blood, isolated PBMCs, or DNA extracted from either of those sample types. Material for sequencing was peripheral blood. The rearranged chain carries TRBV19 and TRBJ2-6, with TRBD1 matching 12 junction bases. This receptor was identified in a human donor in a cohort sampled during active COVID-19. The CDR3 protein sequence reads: CASSPGQGATGANVLTF. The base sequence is TGTGCCAGTAGTCCGGGACAGGGGGCGACCGGGGCCAACGTCCTGACTTTC.